This T cell receptor beta chain comes out of a study of PD-1 blockade in classical Hodgkin lymphoma. Time point defined: cycle 4 day 1 (C4D1), after around six weeks of nivolumab. After autologous stem cell transplantation all patients relapsed, and prior brentuximab vedotin exposure differed between cohorts. Assay used: immunoSEQ multiplex PCR; TCRdb lists only in-frame clones, some missing. In the table there are 20,000 or so clones, more than 75% of which are singletons. The germline gives CDR1 SNHLY, CDR2 FYNNEI. Trimming shortened V by 6 bases and J by 2 bases, and 21 bases separated the two germline ends. CDR3 size: 17 residues.

The chain couples TRBV2 to TRBJ2-3; either TRBD1 or TRBD2 may fit D (6 bases each). The sample in question was peripheral blood mononuclear cells (PBMCs), obtained before the fourth cycle of nivolumab. The clonotype was recovered from a human donor with classical Hodgkin lymphoma. The CDR3 is CASRRLPGALSTDTQYF. The CDR3 bases are TGTGCCAGCAGGCGTCTACCGGGGGCCCTCTCCACAGATACGCAGTATTTT.